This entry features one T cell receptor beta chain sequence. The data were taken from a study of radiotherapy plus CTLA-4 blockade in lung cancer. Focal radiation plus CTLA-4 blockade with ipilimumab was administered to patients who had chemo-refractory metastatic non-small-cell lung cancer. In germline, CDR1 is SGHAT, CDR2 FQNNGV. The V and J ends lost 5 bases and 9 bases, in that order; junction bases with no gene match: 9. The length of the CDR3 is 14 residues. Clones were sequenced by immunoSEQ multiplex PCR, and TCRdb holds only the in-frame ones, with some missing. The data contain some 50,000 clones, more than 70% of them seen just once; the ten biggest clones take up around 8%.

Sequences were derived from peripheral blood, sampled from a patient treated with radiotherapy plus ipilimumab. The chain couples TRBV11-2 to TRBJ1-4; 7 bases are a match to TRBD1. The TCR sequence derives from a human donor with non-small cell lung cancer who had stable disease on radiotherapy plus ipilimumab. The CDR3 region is CASSLDRVNKKLFF. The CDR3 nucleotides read TGTGCCAGCAGCCTTGACAGGGTCAACAAAAAACTGTTTTTT. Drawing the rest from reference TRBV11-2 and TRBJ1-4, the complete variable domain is EAGVAQSPRYKIIEKRQSVAFWCNPISGHATLYWYQQILGQGPKLLIQFQNNGVVDDSQLPKDRFSAERLKGVDSTLKIQPAKLEDSAVYLCASSLDRVNKKLFFGSGTQLSVL.